A selection of T cell receptor beta chains follows, all from one sample in a study of Graves' ophthalmopathy and Graves' hyperthyroidism. MiXCR, run by TCRdb on the multiplex PCR reads, gives a single entry per CDR3 protein. The table lists 500,000 to 600,000 distinct CDR3 sequences, about 35% of them singletons, with approximately 4.1% in the top ten. Sequenced: peripheral blood or thyroid tissue (not recorded which). Every receptor here comes from an adult man with Graves' hyperthyroidism. CDR3s leave out the opening cysteine and the closing phenylalanine or tryptophan. The order of the fields is CDR3 protein, CDR3 length, clone size, J gene, V gene. Where a row states a size, it is once, few, many or the class of an expanded clone; other rows omit it.

CDR3 protein: ASSLEQGLYGYT; CDR3 length: 12; clone size: .; J gene: TRBJ1-2; V gene: TRBV5-1
CDR3 protein: ASSQPGSNTGDTQY; CDR3 length: 14; clone size: .; J gene: TRBJ2-3; V gene: TRBV19
CDR3 protein: ASSYAGGRETQY; CDR3 length: 12; clone size: .; J gene: TRBJ2-5; V gene: TRBV7-3
CDR3 protein: ATSRDYSPNGQF; CDR3 length: 12; clone size: once; J gene: TRBJ2-1; V gene: TRBV15
CDR3 protein: ASRSGQGAQPQH; CDR3 length: 12; clone size: .; J gene: TRBJ1-5; V gene: TRBV27
CDR3 protein: ASASGTGFNEKLF; CDR3 length: 13; clone size: .; J gene: TRBJ1-4; V gene: TRBV2
CDR3 protein: ASTRDSGEQY; CDR3 length: 10; clone size: many; J gene: TRBJ2-7; V gene: TRBV6-6
CDR3 protein: ASSLGTGGGGQPQH; CDR3 length: 14; clone size: many; J gene: TRBJ1-5; V gene: TRBV5-6
CDR3 protein: ASSLQGWVYEQY; CDR3 length: 12; clone size: .; J gene: TRBJ2-7; V gene: TRBV5-6
CDR3 protein: SARGGDEKLF; CDR3 length: 10; clone size: .; J gene: TRBJ1-4; V gene: TRBV20-1
CDR3 protein: AIAGQGNNEPQH; CDR3 length: 12; clone size: .; J gene: TRBJ1-5; V gene: TRBV10-3
CDR3 protein: SASRQGNTGELF; CDR3 length: 12; clone size: .; J gene: TRBJ2-2; V gene: TRBV20-1
CDR3 protein: ATSRNPGQGQETQY; CDR3 length: 14; clone size: many; J gene: TRBJ2-5; V gene: TRBV15
CDR3 protein: ASSFRGRYNEQF; CDR3 length: 12; clone size: .; J gene: TRBJ2-1; V gene: TRBV7-9
CDR3 protein: SVETSGTAGVATNEKLF; CDR3 length: 17; clone size: .; J gene: TRBJ1-4; V gene: TRBV29-1
CDR3 protein: ASSFGGAAEAF; CDR3 length: 11; clone size: few; J gene: TRBJ1-1; V gene: TRBV7-9
CDR3 protein: AINPDHTDGYT; CDR3 length: 11; clone size: many; J gene: TRBJ1-2; V gene: TRBV10-3
CDR3 protein: SVGSDREKLF; CDR3 length: 10; clone size: .; J gene: TRBJ1-4; V gene: TRBV29-1
CDR3 protein: ATSDRTGDEKLF; CDR3 length: 12; clone size: many; J gene: TRBJ1-4; V gene: TRBV24-1
CDR3 protein: ASSWGGTLPYEQY; CDR3 length: 13; clone size: many; J gene: TRBJ2-7; V gene: TRBV12-3/TRBV12-4
CDR3 protein: SARPLAGGPQH; CDR3 length: 11; clone size: .; J gene: TRBJ1-5; V gene: TRBV20-1
CDR3 protein: ASSEALGGGFREQY; CDR3 length: 14; clone size: many; J gene: TRBJ2-7; V gene: TRBV2
CDR3 protein: SARDLDRRSTGYT; CDR3 length: 13; clone size: few; J gene: TRBJ1-2; V gene: TRBV20-1
CDR3 protein: ASNPEGGNQPQH; CDR3 length: 12; clone size: many; J gene: TRBJ1-5; V gene: TRBV2
CDR3 protein: SARGDFNSGNTIY; CDR3 length: 13; clone size: .; J gene: TRBJ1-3; V gene: TRBV20-1
CDR3 protein: ASSSQGAYEQY; CDR3 length: 11; clone size: many; J gene: TRBJ2-7; V gene: TRBV12-3/TRBV12-4
CDR3 protein: ASSPDRGLGTSGETQY; CDR3 length: 16; clone size: once; J gene: TRBJ2-5; V gene: TRBV6-5
CDR3 protein: ASSLSSPGRYT; CDR3 length: 11; clone size: many; J gene: TRBJ1-2; V gene: TRBV7-9
CDR3 protein: ASSLRQMSSVSNQPQH; CDR3 length: 16; clone size: many; J gene: TRBJ1-5; V gene: TRBV5-8
CDR3 protein: ASSLGTGLYGYT; CDR3 length: 12; clone size: many; J gene: TRBJ1-2; V gene: TRBV12-3/TRBV12-4
CDR3 protein: ASSAQRTGEKLF; CDR3 length: 12; clone size: many; J gene: TRBJ1-4; V gene: TRBV19
CDR3 protein: ASSRTGDSGNTIY; CDR3 length: 13; clone size: few; J gene: TRBJ1-3; V gene: TRBV28
CDR3 protein: ASSDLTGVGYT; CDR3 length: 11; clone size: .; J gene: TRBJ1-2; V gene: TRBV25-1
CDR3 protein: ATSDSRLAGGRNELF; CDR3 length: 15; clone size: once; J gene: TRBJ2-2; V gene: TRBV24-1
CDR3 protein: ASMGANQPQH; CDR3 length: 10; clone size: .; J gene: TRBJ1-5; V gene: TRBV25-1
CDR3 protein: SVEAIGRKNIQY; CDR3 length: 12; clone size: .; J gene: TRBJ2-4; V gene: TRBV29-1
CDR3 protein: ASTTSGRAYEQY; CDR3 length: 12; clone size: .; J gene: TRBJ2-7; V gene: TRBV10-2
CDR3 protein: ASSLADRVLYEQY; CDR3 length: 13; clone size: few; J gene: TRBJ2-7; V gene: TRBV12-3/TRBV12-4
CDR3 protein: ASSLGGGEGALSRGYT; CDR3 length: 16; clone size: .; J gene: TRBJ1-2; V gene: TRBV7-8
CDR3 protein: ASSYDRGRGTQY; CDR3 length: 12; clone size: few; J gene: TRBJ2-5; V gene: TRBV6-6
CDR3 protein: ASSINIQPQH; CDR3 length: 10; clone size: many; J gene: TRBJ1-5; V gene: TRBV19
CDR3 protein: ASSHHVAGIGTGELF; CDR3 length: 15; clone size: .; J gene: TRBJ2-2; V gene: TRBV7-8
CDR3 protein: ASSLAKRGAYQETQY; CDR3 length: 15; clone size: few; J gene: TRBJ2-5; V gene: TRBV5-1